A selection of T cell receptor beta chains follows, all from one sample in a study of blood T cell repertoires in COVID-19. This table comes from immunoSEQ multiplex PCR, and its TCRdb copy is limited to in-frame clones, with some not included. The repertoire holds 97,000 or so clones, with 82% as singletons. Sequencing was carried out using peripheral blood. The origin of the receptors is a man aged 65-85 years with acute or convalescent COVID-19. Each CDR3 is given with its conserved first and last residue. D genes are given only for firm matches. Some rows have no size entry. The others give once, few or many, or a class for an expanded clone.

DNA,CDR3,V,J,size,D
TGTGCCAGCTCCCCCCGGACGGTCAGGGACACTGAAGCTTTCTTT,CASSPRTVRDTEAFF,TRBV18,TRBJ1-1,-,-
TGTGCCAGCAGTTCATACATCCCTGGGGCCAACGTCCTGACTTTC,CASSSYIPGANVLTF,TRBV27,TRBJ2-6,-,-
TGTGCCAGCAGTGACTCCCTAGAAGGTGAGCAGTTCTTC,CASSDSLEGEQFF,TRBV6-4,TRBJ2-1,-,-
TGTGCCAGCAGTCGGACAGGGGGCTACGAGCAGTACTTC,CASSRTGGYEQYF,TRBV7-9,TRBJ2-7,-,TRBD1
TGTGCCATCAGTGAGTCGGGGCGACAGGGGAACGATTATGGCTACACCTTC,CAISESGRQGNDYGYTF,TRBV10-3,TRBJ1-2,-,TRBD1
TGTGCCAGCTCCAGGACAGGCAGTTCCGGCAGGGATACGCAGTATTTT,CASSRTGSSGRDTQYF,TRBV18,TRBJ2-3,-,TRBD1
TGTGCCATCAGTGGGGGGCTAGCGGGGGTCGATGAGCAGTTCTTC,CAISGGLAGVDEQFF,TRBV10-3,TRBJ2-1,-,TRBD2
TGTGCCAGCAGCTTTGTAGGAGGGGCCGGGGAGCTGTTTTTT,CASSFVGGAGELFF,TRBV11-2,TRBJ2-2,-,-
TGTGCCAGCAGCCGCGGGACAGGGTACGAAAAACTGTTTTTT,CASSRGTGYEKLFF,TRBV7-9,TRBJ1-4,many,TRBD1
TGCGCCAGCAGCTTGGGAGGGGGCGGTGCGATAGAGACCCAGTACTTC,CASSLGGGGAIETQYF,TRBV5-1,TRBJ2-5,-,TRBD1
TGCGCCAGCAGCCTGGGACAGTATAATGAAAAACTGTTTTTT,CASSLGQYNEKLFF,TRBV4-1,TRBJ1-4,many,TRBD1
TGTGCCAGCAGTCTAGGCGCGGCACAAAACTATGGCTACACCTTC,CASSLGAAQNYGYTF,TRBV2,TRBJ1-2,-,-
TGTGCCAGCAGCACCGGACAGGCAACTAATGAAAAACTGTTTTTT,CASSTGQATNEKLFF,TRBV5-4,TRBJ1-4,-,TRBD1
TGTGCCAGCAGCTTTAGCCCTAATAATCAGCCCCAGCATTTT,CASSFSPNNQPQHF,TRBV7-2,TRBJ1-5,few,-
TGTGCCAGCAGTACCGGGACAGCAAACTATGGCTACACCTTC,CASSTGTANYGYTF,TRBV5-4,TRBJ1-2,-,TRBD1
TGTGCCAGCAGCGTAGACAGGGATTCACCCCTCCACTTT,CASSVDRDSPLHF,TRBV9,TRBJ1-6,few,-
TGTGCCAGCAGCTCCCGACAGGGAGACTATGGCTACACCTTC,CASSSRQGDYGYTF,TRBV7-3,TRBJ1-2,-,TRBD1
TGCAGCGTTTATCGAGTCGGGGAGCTGTTTTTT,CSVYRVGELFF,TRBV29-1,TRBJ2-2,-,-
TGTGCCAGCAGCCAAGAAGGCAGGGGGCGAACTTACTACGAGCAGTACTTC,CASSQEGRGRTYYEQYF,TRBV3-1/TRBV3-2,TRBJ2-7,-,TRBD1
TGTGCCAGCAGCGGTAGCCCGGAGGGGGAGCTGTTTTTT,CASSGSPEGELFF,TRBV5-4,TRBJ2-2,-,-
TGTGCCAGCAGCGGGTCCGAGGCAGGGGCTAATGAAAAACTGTTTTTT,CASSGSEAGANEKLFF,TRBV5-6,TRBJ1-4,once,-
TGTGCCAGCTCCTTTCGGGGGACAGGGGCAGAGACCCAGTACTTC,CASSFRGTGAETQYF,TRBV2,TRBJ2-5,-,TRBD1
TGTGCCAGCAGTCAGACTAGTCCGGCCTACAATGAGCAGTTCTTC,CASSQTSPAYNEQFF,TRBV2,TRBJ2-1,few,-
TGTGCCAGCAGCTTAGGGGGAGCCAGCTCCTATAATTCACCCCTCCACTTT,CASSLGGASSYNSPLHF,TRBV7-2,TRBJ1-6,-,-
TGTGCCACCAGTGATTTGTATTCTCCCGACGAGCAGTACTTC,CATSDLYSPDEQYF,TRBV24-1,TRBJ2-7,few,-
TGTGCCAGCAGTTTTCGAGGGTTGGACTATGGCTACACCTTC,CASSFRGLDYGYTF,TRBV28,TRBJ1-2,-,-
TGTGCCAGCAGCCAAGATCTGGCAAACTATGGCTACACCTTC,CASSQDLANYGYTF,TRBV3-1/TRBV3-2,TRBJ1-2,-,-
TGTGCCACCAGCGGTAACAACCTAGGCGTGGACACCTTC,CATSGNNLGVDTF,TRBV15,TRBJ1-2,-,-
TGTGCCAGCAGCTTAAACCAATCTGGCGGAGGGCCACCAGAAGCTTTCTTT,CASSLNQSGGGPPEAFF,TRBV7-3,TRBJ1-1,-,-
TGTGCCAGCAGCTTAGGACAAAGCACAGATACGCAGTATTTT,CASSLGQSTDTQYF,TRBV7-2,TRBJ2-3,-,-
TGTGCCACCAGCAGAGACCCCCTCGGAGGGGGCAGTGAAAAACTGTTTTTT,CATSRDPLGGGSEKLFF,TRBV15,TRBJ1-4,-,TRBD1
TGTGCCTCCTCGACAGGAAATATCGACAACTATGGCTACACCTTC,CASSTGNIDNYGYTF,TRBV9,TRBJ1-2,-,-
TGTGCCAGCAGCGTATCGTCAGATACGCAGTATTTT,CASSVSSDTQYF,TRBV9,TRBJ2-3,-,-
TGTGCCAGCAGCTTCAAACAGGACAATGAGCAGTTCTTC,CASSFKQDNEQFF,TRBV7-3,TRBJ2-1,-,-
TGTGCCAGCAGCCACCGGACAGCGATGAACACTGAAGCTTTCTTT,CASSHRTAMNTEAFF,TRBV3-1/TRBV3-2,TRBJ1-1,few,-
TGTGCCAGCAGTTCTCCGGGACTAGCGCGCTACAATGAGCAGTTCTTC,CASSSPGLARYNEQFF,TRBV6-6,TRBJ2-1,-,TRBD2
TGCGCCAGCAGCGCGAATTTCCAGCCGGAGACTGAAGCTTTCTTT,CASSANFQPETEAFF,TRBV5-1,TRBJ1-1,-,-
TGTGCCTGGAGAGCCCGGACAGCCTACAATGAGCAGTTCTTC,CAWRARTAYNEQFF,TRBV30,TRBJ2-1,-,-
TGTGCCAGCAGTTCCCAAGGACAGGGGCGCTATGGCTACACCTTC,CASSSQGQGRYGYTF,TRBV6-5,TRBJ1-2,-,TRBD1
TGTGCCAGCTGTATTCCAGCGGGAGTTGGTGAGCAGTACTTC,CASCIPAGVGEQYF,TRBV6-6,TRBJ2-7,-,TRBD2
TGTGCCAGCAGTCCTCGACAGGGGACAAATTCACCCCTCCACTTT,CASSPRQGTNSPLHF,TRBV27,TRBJ1-6,-,TRBD1
TGTGCCAGCAGTTACTCGAAACAGCCGGGGGCCAACGTCCTGACTTTC,CASSYSKQPGANVLTF,TRBV6-5,TRBJ2-6,-,-
TGTGCCAGCAGCGTATCATTTAACACTGAAGCTTTCTTT,CASSVSFNTEAFF,TRBV9,TRBJ1-1,-,-
TGTGCCAGCAGCGTAGGGCGCAATCAGCCCCAGCATTTT,CASSVGRNQPQHF,TRBV9,TRBJ1-5,-,-
TGTGCCAGCAGCCAAGAGCCTAGCGGGAGCATATTAACCGGGGAGCTGTTTTTT,CASSQEPSGSILTGELFF,TRBV4-2,TRBJ2-2,-,TRBD2
TGTGCCAGCAGTTTACAGGGGTTTGAAGCTTTCTTT,CASSLQGFEAFF,TRBV25-1,TRBJ1-1,-,TRBD1
TGTGCCTGGAGTGTACGGTTCGGGGGTACCGCCTTCTACGAGCAGTACTTC,CAWSVRFGGTAFYEQYF,TRBV30,TRBJ2-7,-,-
TGTGCCAGCAGCTTGGACAGAGGGAATGAGCAGTTCTTC,CASSLDRGNEQFF,TRBV5-4,TRBJ2-1,-,-
TGTGCCAGCGGCCAGGGAAATGAGCAGTTCTTC,CASGQGNEQFF,TRBV19,TRBJ2-1,-,-
TGTGCCAGTAGTATACAGGGGAAAGGTGAAGCTTTCTTT,CASSIQGKGEAFF,TRBV19,TRBJ1-1,few,-
TGTGCCAGCAGCCGCGGGGGTTGGGCTAGCGGGAGTTTCGGCACAGATACGCAGTATTTT,CASSRGGWASGSFGTDTQYF,TRBV3-1/TRBV3-2,TRBJ2-3,-,TRBD2
TGTGCCAGCCAAAAGACTGACTCCCCTCCCTACGAGCAGTACTTC,CASQKTDSPPYEQYF,TRBV19,TRBJ2-7,-,-